This T cell receptor (beta chain) came from a study of T cells in Graves' hyperthyroidism and ophthalmopathy. The study's findings and limits: Ophthalmopathy was separated from stable hyperthyroidism by a 13 V-J model.

The ends were cut back, 5 bases at V and 1 base at J, with 12 bases in the middle. Germline CDR1 MNHNS, CDR2 SASEGT. This CDR3 is built from 14 residues. Worth noting for this clonotype: Its specificity is not known.

RNA transcripts yielded amplified TCR beta CDR3 regions. Researchers ran a first-round RT-PCR on the TCR CDR3 using the HTBI primer set. MiXCR was run by TCRdb on the multiplex PCR reads, yielding one entry per CDR3 protein. The sample shows approximately 720,000 distinct CDR3 sequences, about 19% of them seen only once. It was less than 13 ml of fresh peripheral blood that supplied the PBMCs. The clonotype comes from a woman in her forties or fifties with Graves' hyperthyroidism that later progressed to Graves' ophthalmopathy. Sequenced material: blood. The chain couples TRBV6-1 to TRBJ2-7; D not resolved. CDR3 in amino acids: CASSPLGTSYEQYF. In nucleotides, the CDR3 is TGTGCCAGCAGTCCCCTGGGAACTTCCTACGAGCAGTACTTC.